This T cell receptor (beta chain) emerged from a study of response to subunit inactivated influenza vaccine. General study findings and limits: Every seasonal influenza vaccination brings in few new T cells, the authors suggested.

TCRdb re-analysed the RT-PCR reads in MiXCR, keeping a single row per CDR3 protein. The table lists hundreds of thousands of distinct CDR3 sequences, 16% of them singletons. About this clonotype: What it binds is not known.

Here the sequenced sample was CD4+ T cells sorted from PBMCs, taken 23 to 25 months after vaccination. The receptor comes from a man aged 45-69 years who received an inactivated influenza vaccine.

For the CDR3, the DNA is TGTGCCAGCAGTCCTGGCCGTTACAACACTGAAGCTTTCTTT. This translates into CASSPGRYNTEAFF. This chain connects TRBV7-2 to TRBJ1-1; D not resolved. Trimming removed 6 bases from V and 2 bases from J, with 13 bases in between. Germline values: CDR1 SGHTA, CDR2 FQGNSA. The CDR3 loop spans 14 amino acids. Combining the CDR3 with reference TRBV7-2 and TRBJ1-1 gives the whole variable domain GAGVSQSPSNKVTEKGKDVELRCDPISGHTALYWYRQSLGQGLEFLIYFQGNSAPDKSGLPSDRFSAERTGGSVSTLTIQRTQQEDSAVYLCASSPGRYNTEAFFGQGTRLTVV.